This T cell receptor beta chain was obtained from a study of cytomegalovirus exposure and HLA in healthy donors. Study in general: The platform used for the 120 or so validation repertoires matched that of the roughly 630 first-cohort repertoires, a later analysis reported. Study-level findings and limits: Specific recognition of CMV antigens was confirmed in vitro for three chains (all CMV-associated). A later analysis found first-cohort TCR clusters tended to co-occur in the 130 or so validation repertoires.

Comment on this clone: The target antigen is unknown.

Profiling relied on immunoSEQ multiplex PCR, and the TCRdb table lists in-frame clones only, not all of them. There are about 140,000 clones in the sample; approximately 91% occur only once, and approximately 0.7% lies in the top ten. Germline V gene data show CDR1 as LGHNA and CDR2 as YNFKEQ. V lost 2 bases and J lost 5, with 18 bases in between. This CDR3 spans 17 amino acids. Input material: PBMCs. The V gene is TRBV4-2, the J gene TRBJ1-4; D is ambiguous. This clonotype originated in a man in his late teens or twenties in good health and CMV-seronegative. DNA for the CDR3: TGTGCCAGCAGCCAACTCGCCGGGCCAGCGGGGAATGAAAAACTGTTTTTT. Protein: CASSQLAGPAGNEKLFF.